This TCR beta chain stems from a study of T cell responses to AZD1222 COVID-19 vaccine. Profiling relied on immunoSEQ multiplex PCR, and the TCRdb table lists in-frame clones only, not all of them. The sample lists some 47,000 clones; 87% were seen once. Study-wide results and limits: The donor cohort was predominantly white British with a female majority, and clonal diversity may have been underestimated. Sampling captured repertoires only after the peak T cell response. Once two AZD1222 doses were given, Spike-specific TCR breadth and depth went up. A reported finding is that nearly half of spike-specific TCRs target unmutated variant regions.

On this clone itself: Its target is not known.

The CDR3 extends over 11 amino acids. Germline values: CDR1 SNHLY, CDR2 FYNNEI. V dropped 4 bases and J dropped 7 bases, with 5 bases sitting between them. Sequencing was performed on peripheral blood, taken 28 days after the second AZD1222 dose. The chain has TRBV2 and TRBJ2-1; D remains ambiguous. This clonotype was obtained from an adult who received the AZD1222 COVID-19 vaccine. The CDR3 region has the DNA TGTGCCAGCAGTGTCTATAATGAGCAGTTCTTC. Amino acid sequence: CASSVYNEQFF.